These T cell receptor beta chains were read from a single sample in a study of blood T cell repertoires in COVID-19. Here immunoSEQ multiplex PCR was the method, and the copy in TCRdb shows in-frame clones only, minus some. The table includes 150,000 to 200,000 clones, approximately 86% detected once. Material: PBMCs or T cells enriched from blood (not recorded which). The receptors were gathered from a woman between 40 and 50 years old in a cohort exposed to, infected with or recovered from COVID-19 (not recorded which). CDR3s leave out the opening cysteine and the closing phenylalanine or tryptophan. Each record gives: J gene, V gene, CDR3 protein.

TRBJ1-1 | TRBV28 | ASSYRPGQKLAMNTEAF
TRBJ2-2 | TRBV24-1 | ATSVPSNSGELF
TRBJ2-7 | TRBV19 | ASSIDGGQGALRAYEQY
TRBJ1-2 | TRBV5-1 | ASSLETGGVDGYT
TRBJ2-3 | TRBV27 | ASSWGTSNTDTQY
TRBJ2-7 | TRBV18 | ASSLSGGLVSYEQY
TRBJ2-1 | TRBV6-5 | ASSSTSGSPEF
TRBJ2-1 | TRBV7-2 | ASSLASGGRDILRVDNEQF
TRBJ1-1 | TRBV7-8 | ASSWLRVDTEAF
TRBJ1-1 | TRBV7-9 | ASSLGITGGTEAF
TRBJ1-3 | TRBV2 | ASSTPGYTIY
TRBJ1-2 | TRBV2 | ASSPGQGTYGYT
TRBJ2-2 | TRBV15 | ATSTALLGGPGTGELF
TRBJ1-2 | TRBV5-3 | ARSSWTLTNYGYT
TRBJ1-6 | TRBV7-9 | ASSSYSPLH
TRBJ2-2 | TRBV4-2 | ASSQDSDYRTGELF
TRBJ1-4 | TRBV6-5 | ASRGTQGVF
TRBJ1-2 | TRBV7-2 | ASSSAFDRTYYGYT
TRBJ1-4 | TRBV25-1 | ASMRHEKLF
TRBJ1-5 | TRBV6-5 | ASSYNSNQPQH
TRBJ2-5 | TRBV14 | ASSQGTSGRKETQY
TRBJ2-3 | TRBV7-2 | ASSLGTVGSDTQY
TRBJ2-5 | TRBV12-3/TRBV12-4 | ASSFHREETQY
TRBJ2-7 | TRBV7-2 | ASRDTGTGREQY
TRBJ1-4 | TRBV7-2 | ASSLNGGRGRTNEKLF
TRBJ1-2 | TRBV4-2 | ASSPETGGQYGYT
TRBJ1-6 | TRBV27 | ASSPVAPTESHSPLH
TRBJ1-6 | TRBV7-2 | ASSSRPAVYNSPLH
TRBJ2-5 | TRBV21-1 | ASSWRRPKETQY
TRBJ2-2 | TRBV15 | ATSRDSYGGELF
TRBJ1-5 | TRBV9 | ASSVLGDSNQPQH
TRBJ1-5 | TRBV11-2 | ASSAGWDQPQH
TRBJ2-1 | TRBV9 | ASSGGLADPNEQF
TRBJ2-4 | TRBV9 | ASSAATGYDIQY
TRBJ1-1 | TRBV24-1 | ATQGHSNTEAF
TRBJ1-2 | TRBV2 | ASSPRQGLGYT
TRBJ1-2 | TRBV27 | ASSTLTGAAGYGYT
TRBJ2-1 | TRBV6-2/TRBV6-3 | ASSSLPRNNEQF
TRBJ2-1 | TRBV19 | ASSPKGVNEQF
TRBJ2-7 | TRBV2 | ASSVQGISYEQY
TRBJ1-5 | TRBV5-6 | ASSLRSAADYSNQPQH
TRBJ2-2 | TRBV6-5 | ASSTGTGPTGELF
TRBJ1-1 | TRBV6-2/TRBV6-3 | ASSPGQENWWAF
TRBJ1-2 | TRBV9 | ASSETGGSVYGYT
TRBJ2-3 | TRBV27 | ASSLLAGGLTDTQY
TRBJ2-7 | TRBV2 | ASSEAKTMQY
TRBJ2-3 | TRBV19 | ASRGQGDYTDTQY